What follows describes a single T cell receptor beta chain. The antigen remains undetermined. Germline assignment: CDR1 DFQATT and CDR2 SNEGSKA (reference sequence). V lost 0 bases to trimming and J lost 2 bases; unmatched junction nucleotides: 4. The CDR3 consists of 14 residues. This entry comes from a study of yellow fever vaccine responses in identical twins. Overall study findings and caveats: Reportedly, twins' vaccine T cell responses looked partly convergent and partly personalized.

TCRdb called the RT-PCR reads again in MiXCR, with one record for every CDR3 protein. Of about 20,000 distinct CDR3 sequences listed, over 65% are singletons. The clonotype was recovered from a woman aged 18-29 years who received the yellow fever vaccine. The starting material was T cells from blood (PBMCs), unsorted or a sorted subset (not recorded which), obtained before or after yellow fever vaccination (not recorded which). The chain uses TRBV20-1 and TRBJ2-7; 7 bases are a match to TRBD2. CDR3 residues: CSARDSSGAYEQYF. The CDR3 DNA follows: TGCAGTGCTAGAGATTCCAGCGGGGCCTACGAGCAGTACTTC.